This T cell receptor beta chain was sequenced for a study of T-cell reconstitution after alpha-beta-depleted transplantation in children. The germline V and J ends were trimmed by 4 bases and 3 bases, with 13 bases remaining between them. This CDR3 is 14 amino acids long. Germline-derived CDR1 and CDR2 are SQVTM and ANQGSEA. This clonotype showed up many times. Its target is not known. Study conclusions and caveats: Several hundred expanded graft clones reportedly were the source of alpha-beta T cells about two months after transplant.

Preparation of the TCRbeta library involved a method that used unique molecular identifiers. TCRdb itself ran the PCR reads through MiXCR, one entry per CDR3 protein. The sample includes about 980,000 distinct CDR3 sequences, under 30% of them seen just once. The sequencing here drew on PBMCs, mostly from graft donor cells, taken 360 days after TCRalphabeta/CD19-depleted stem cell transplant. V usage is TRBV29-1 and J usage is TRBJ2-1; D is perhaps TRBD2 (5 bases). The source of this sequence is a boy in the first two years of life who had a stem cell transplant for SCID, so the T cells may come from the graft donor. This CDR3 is CSVVYLAHYNEQFF. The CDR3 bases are TGCAGCGTTGTTTACCTAGCCCACTACAATGAGCAGTTCTTC.